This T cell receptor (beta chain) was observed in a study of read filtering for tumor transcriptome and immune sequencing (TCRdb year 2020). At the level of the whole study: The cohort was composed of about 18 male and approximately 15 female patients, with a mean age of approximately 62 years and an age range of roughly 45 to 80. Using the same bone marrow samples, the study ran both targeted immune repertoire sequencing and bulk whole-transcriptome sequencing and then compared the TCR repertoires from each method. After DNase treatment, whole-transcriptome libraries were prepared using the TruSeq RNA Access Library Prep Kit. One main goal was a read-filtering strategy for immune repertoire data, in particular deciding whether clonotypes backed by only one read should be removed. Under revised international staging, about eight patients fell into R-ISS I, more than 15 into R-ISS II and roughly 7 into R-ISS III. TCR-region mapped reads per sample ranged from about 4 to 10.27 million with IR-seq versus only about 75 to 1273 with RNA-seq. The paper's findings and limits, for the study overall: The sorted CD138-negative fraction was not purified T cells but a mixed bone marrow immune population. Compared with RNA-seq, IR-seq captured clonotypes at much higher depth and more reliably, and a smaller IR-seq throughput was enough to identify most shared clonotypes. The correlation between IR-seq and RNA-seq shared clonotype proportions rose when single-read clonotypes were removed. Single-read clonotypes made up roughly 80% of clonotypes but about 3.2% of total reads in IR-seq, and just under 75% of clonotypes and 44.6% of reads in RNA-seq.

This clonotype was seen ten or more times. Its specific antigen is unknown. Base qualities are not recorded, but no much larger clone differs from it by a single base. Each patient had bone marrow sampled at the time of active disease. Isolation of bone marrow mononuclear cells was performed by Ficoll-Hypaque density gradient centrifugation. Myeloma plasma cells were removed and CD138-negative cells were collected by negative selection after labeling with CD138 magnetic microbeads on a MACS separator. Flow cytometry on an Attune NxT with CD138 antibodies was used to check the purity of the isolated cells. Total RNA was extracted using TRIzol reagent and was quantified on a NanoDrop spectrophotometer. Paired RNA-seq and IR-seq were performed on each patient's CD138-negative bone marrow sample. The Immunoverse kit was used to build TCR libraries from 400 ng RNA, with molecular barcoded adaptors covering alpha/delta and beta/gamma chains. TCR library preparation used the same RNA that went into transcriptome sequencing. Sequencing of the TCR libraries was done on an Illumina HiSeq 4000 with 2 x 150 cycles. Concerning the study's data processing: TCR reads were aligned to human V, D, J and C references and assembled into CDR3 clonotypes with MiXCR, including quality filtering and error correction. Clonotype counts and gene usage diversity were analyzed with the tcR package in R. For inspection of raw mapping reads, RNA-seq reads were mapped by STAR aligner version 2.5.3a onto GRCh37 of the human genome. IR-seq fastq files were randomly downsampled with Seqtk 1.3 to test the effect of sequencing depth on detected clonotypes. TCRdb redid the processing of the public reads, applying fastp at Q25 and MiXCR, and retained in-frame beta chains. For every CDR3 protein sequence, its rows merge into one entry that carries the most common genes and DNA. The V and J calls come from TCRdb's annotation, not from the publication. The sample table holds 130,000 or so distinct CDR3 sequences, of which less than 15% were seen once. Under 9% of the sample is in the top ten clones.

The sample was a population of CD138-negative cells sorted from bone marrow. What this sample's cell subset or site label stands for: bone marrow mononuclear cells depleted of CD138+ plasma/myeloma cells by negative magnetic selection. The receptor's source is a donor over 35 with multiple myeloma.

The encoded CDR3 is CASSLNNEQFF. The sequenced DNA is TGTGCCAGCAGTCTTAACAATGAGCAGTTCTTC. The chain employs TRBV7-9 and TRBJ2-1, with the D gene uncertain. The CDR3 goes from the cysteine to the phenylalanine over 11 residues. The kept DNA is CDR3 alone, 33 bases in frame from the first base. V loses 6 bases, J loses 5 bases, and the germline ends lie 5 bases apart. CDR1 SEHNR and CDR2 FQNEAQ are derived from the germline V gene (reference sequence).